Presented here are 9 T cell receptor beta chains from one specimen sequenced in a study of shared clonotypes between healthy human individuals. Libraries were prepared by immunoSEQ multiplex PCR; TCRdb keeps only in-frame clonotypes and omits some of them. The sample lists about 1.1 million clones, 70% to 80% occurring once. Sequenced sample: memory CD4+ T cells from PBMCs. Indicated subset: CD45RA-negative fraction. The receptor set was obtained from a man aged 18 to 30 in good health. Some clones in this sample may be carry-over from other donors' samples.

The genes are TRBV5-1 and TRBJ2-1; 8 bases are shared with TRBD2. The V segment lost 4 bases and the J segment 9 bases; nucleotides outside the gene matches: 9. This CDR3 has 14 amino acids. From germline, CDR1 is SGHRS and CDR2 YFSETQ. The CDR3: CASSAEPTSVEQFF. For the CDR3, the DNA is TGCGCCAGCAGCGCCGAACCGACTAGCGTTGAGCAGTTCTTC.

The chain has TRBV9 and TRBJ2-1; possibly TRBD2 for D (6 bases). V lost 1 base and J 8 bases, leaving 13 bases between the germline ends. The germline CDR1 and CDR2 sequences are SGDLS and YYNGEE. This CDR3 comprises 14 residues. The CDR3 here is CASSVKRARDEQFF. In DNA form, the CDR3 reads TGTGCCAGCAGCGTAAAGCGGGCTAGGGATGAGCAGTTCTTC.

This clone was counted many times. The chain has TRBV18 and TRBJ1-2; 10 bases align to TRBD1. This CDR3 has 13 residues. V gave up 6 bases and J gave up 6 bases; unmatched junction bases: 4. Germline V gene lookup returns CDR1 KGHSH and CDR2 LQKENI. This CDR3 is CASSQGTGDGYTF. The CDR3 DNA reads TGTGCCAGCTCCCAGGGGACAGGGGATGGCTACACCTTC.

This clone was seen a few times. This rearrangement joins TRBV4-1 to TRBJ2-2; 12 bases are shared with TRBD2. Germline assignment: CDR1 MGHRA and CDR2 YSYEKL. There are 17 residues in the CDR3. After removal of 1 base from V and 3 bases from J, the junction contained 3 bases not matched to a gene. The CDR3 DNA reads as TGCGCCAGCAGCCAAGGGACTAGCGGGGCCTACACCGGGGAGCTGTTTTTT. Protein: CASSQGTSGAYTGELFF.

The chain links TRBV28 to TRBJ1-2; possibly TRBD1 for D (5 bases). This CDR3 comprises 14 residues. V shed 4 bases and J shed 8 bases, with 17 bases lying between them. Germline values: CDR1 MDHEN, CDR2 SYDVKM. The CDR3 nucleotides read TGTGCCAGCAGTTCCCAGTATACAGGACAAGGCTACACCTTC. It specifies CASSSQYTGQGYTF.

Concerning this clone: With a much larger clone just one base away, this may be a read error. The chain employs TRBV6-1 and TRBJ2-7, with a tentative D call TRBD1 (5 bases). V lost 6 bases to trimming and J lost 3 bases, with 6 bases between them. This CDR3 has 11 residues. From germline, CDR1 is MNHNS and CDR2 SASEGT. Here the CDR3 reads CASRDNYEQYF. The DNA for the CDR3 is TGTGCCAGCAGGGACAACTACGAGCAGTACTTC.

The V call is TRBV11-2, the J call TRBJ2-1, with TRBD2 identical over 10 bases. The CDR3 runs 15 residues. Unmatched junction bases numbered 10, after V lost 6 bases and J lost 8 bases. Germline assignment: CDR1 SGHAT and CDR2 FQNNGV. CDR3 coding DNA: TGTGCCAGCAGGGATAGCGGGAGGTCAGCCCATGAGCAGTTCTTC. Translating it yields CASRDSGRSAHEQFF.

This chain joins TRBV5-1 and TRBJ1-4, with D possibly matching TRBD1 (6 bases). The CDR3 is made up of 18 amino acids. Trimming left V 2 bases short and J 4 bases short, with 21 bases between. Germline CDR1 SGHRS, CDR2 YFSETQ. The CDR3 protein is CASSFISSAGDYNEKLFF. CDR3 bases: TGCGCCAGCAGCTTTATTTCGTCGGCAGGGGACTATAATGAAAAACTGTTTTTT. The full variable domain, its missing parts supplied by reference TRBV5-1 and TRBJ1-4, is KAGVTQTPRYLIKTRGQQVTLSCSPISGHRSVSWYQQTPGQGLQFLFEYFSETQRNKGNFPGRFSGRQFSNSRSEMNVSTLELGDSALYLCASSFISSAGDYNEKLFFGSGTQLSVL.

V usage is TRBV20-1 and J usage is TRBJ2-1; D is uncertain. The germline V gene encodes CDR1 DFQATT and CDR2 SNEGSKA (reference sequence). The CDR3 covers 11 residues. V was shortened by 2 bases and J by 7 bases, with 6 bases between the two germline ends. The chain's CDR3 is CSARPPNEQFF. The DNA of the CDR3 is TGCAGTGCTAGACCCCCAAATGAGCAGTTCTTC.